These T cell receptor beta chains were read from a single sample in a study of T cell responses to AZD1222 COVID-19 vaccine. This table comes from immunoSEQ multiplex PCR, and its TCRdb copy is limited to in-frame clones, with some not included. The table lists about 140,000 clones, just under 95% of them singletons. The sample consisted of peripheral blood, taken on day 0 of AZD1222 vaccination. These TCRs come from an adult in good health. Each CDR3 is given with its conserved first and last residue. D genes are given only for firm matches. Clone size is not always given. Where it is, it says once, few, many or a class for expanded clones.

D gene | J gene | CDR3 length | clone size | V gene | CDR3 protein | CDR3 DNA
NA | TRBJ2-2 | 13 | NA | TRBV5-4 | CASSFWNTGELFF | TGTGCCAGCAGCTTCTGGAACACCGGGGAGCTGTTTTTT
NA | TRBJ2-1 | 15 | few | TRBV6-4 | CASSARQGRYNEQFF | TGTGCCAGCAGTGCTAGGCAGGGACGGTACAATGAGCAGTTCTTC
TRBD1 | TRBJ2-3 | 14 | once | TRBV5-4 | CASSRDSETDTQYF | TGTGCCAGCAGCCGGGACAGTGAGACAGATACGCAGTATTTT
NA | TRBJ1-5 | 14 | NA | TRBV2 | CASSTWTDLGPQHF | TGTGCCAGCAGTACATGGACGGACCTGGGGCCCCAGCATTTT
TRBD2 | TRBJ2-7 | 14 | NA | TRBV5-4 | CASREAGEPYEQYF | TGTGCCAGCAGGGAAGCGGGGGAGCCCTACGAGCAGTACTTC
NA | TRBJ1-5 | 13 | NA | TRBV3-1/TRBV3-2 | CASSQPDSGPQHF | TGTGCCAGCAGCCAACCGGACTCTGGGCCCCAGCATTTT
NA | TRBJ1-4 | 14 | NA | TRBV29-1 | CSVEDKSGGEKLFF | TGCAGCGTTGAAGATAAGTCCGGGGGCGAAAAACTGTTTTTT
TRBD2 | TRBJ2-1 | 14 | once | TRBV7-9 | CASSTRDYQNEQFF | TGTGCCAGCAGCACCCGGGACTATCAAAATGAGCAGTTCTTC
NA | TRBJ1-1 | 16 | NA | TRBV5-1 | CASSTGGGRGSTEAFF | TGCGCCAGCAGCACAGGCGGGGGCAGAGGTAGCACTGAAGCTTTCTTT
TRBD1 | TRBJ1-4 | 15 | NA | TRBV5-1 | CASSLAGQGNEKLFF | TGCGCCAGCAGCTTGGCTGGACAGGGGAATGAAAAACTGTTTTTT
NA | TRBJ2-1 | 16 | NA | TRBV7-8 | CASSLRRGATYNEQFF | TGTGCCAGCAGCTTACGGCGAGGGGCCACCTACAATGAGCAGTTCTTC
TRBD2 | TRBJ2-7 | 13 | NA | TRBV3-1/TRBV3-2 | CASSGGSPYEQYF | TGTGCCAGCAGCGGCGGGAGCCCTTACGAGCAGTACTTC
TRBD1 | TRBJ1-2 | 13 | NA | TRBV28 | CASRMTGSYGYTF | TGTGCCAGCAGGATGACAGGGAGCTATGGCTACACCTTC
TRBD1 | TRBJ1-2 | 15 | NA | TRBV15 | CATSRSRTGGFGYTF | TGTGCCACCAGTCGCTCTCGGACAGGGGGCTTCGGCTACACCTTC
TRBD1 | TRBJ1-2 | 12 | NA | TRBV6-6 | CASSTGAHGYTF | TGTGCCAGCAGTACAGGGGCGCATGGCTACACCTTC
NA | TRBJ1-3 | 15 | few | TRBV4-1 | CASSRVMAPGNTIYF | TGCGCCAGCAGCCGAGTGATGGCACCTGGAAACACCATATATTTT
TRBD2 | TRBJ2-1 | 16 | NA | TRBV5-6 | CASSLPASGAYNEQFF | TGTGCCAGCAGCTTGCCGGCTAGCGGCGCCTACAATGAGCAGTTCTTC
NA | TRBJ1-1 | 14 | NA | TRBV2 | CASSDQGMTVWAFF | TGTGCCAGCAGTGACCAGGGTATGACGGTTTGGGCTTTCTTT
NA | TRBJ2-3 | 15 | NA | TRBV7-9 | CASSPGTRRTDTQYF | TGTGCCAGCAGCCCCGGGACCCGACGCACAGATACGCAGTATTTT
TRBD1 | TRBJ2-3 | 13 | NA | TRBV29-1 | CSVKGQYGDTQYF | TGCAGCGTTAAGGGACAGTATGGAGATACGCAGTATTTT
TRBD2 | TRBJ2-2 | 13 | NA | TRBV2 | CASRAGVPGELFF | TGTGCCAGCAGGGCGGGGGTGCCCGGGGAGCTGTTTTTT
TRBD1 | TRBJ2-7 | 15 | NA | TRBV6-5 | CASSRPRTGVGEQYF | TGTGCCAGCAGTCGACCTCGGACAGGGGTCGGCGAGCAGTACTTC
NA | TRBJ2-1 | 15 | NA | TRBV4-1 | CASSTTGSSYNEQFF | TGCGCCAGCAGTACAACTGGGAGCTCCTACAATGAGCAGTTCTTC
NA | TRBJ2-7 | 15 | once | TRBV6-6 | CASSYSLLGTYEQYF | TGTGCCAGCAGTTACTCCCTACTTGGGACCTACGAGCAGTACTTC
NA | TRBJ1-2 | 12 | NA | TRBV7-9 | CASTEEGFGYTF | TGTGCCAGCACGGAGGAGGGGTTTGGCTACACCTTC
TRBD1 | TRBJ1-2 | 14 | NA | TRBV24-1 | CATSDADRVKGYTF | TGTGCCACCAGTGATGCGGACAGGGTTAAAGGCTACACCTTC
TRBD1 | TRBJ1-6 | 14 | NA | TRBV28 | CASAGGLGNSPLHF | TGTGCCAGCGCAGGGGGGCTTGGGAATTCACCCCTCCACTTT
NA | TRBJ2-7 | 11 | NA | TRBV7-6 | CASSLVYEQYF | TGTGCCAGCAGCTTAGTCTACGAGCAGTACTTC
TRBD1 | TRBJ2-2 | 15 | NA | TRBV19 | CASSRGQGQSGELFF | TGTGCCAGTAGTAGGGGACAGGGGCAATCCGGGGAGCTGTTTTTT
NA | TRBJ2-7 | 15 | NA | TRBV6-2/TRBV6-3 | CASSYGTGNSYEQYF | TGTGCCAGCAGTTACGGGACGGGGAACTCCTACGAGCAGTACTTC
NA | TRBJ2-5 | 11 | NA | TRBV18 | CASSARETQYF | TGTGCCAGCTCAGCTCGGGAGACCCAGTACTTC
NA | TRBJ2-7 | 14 | NA | TRBV28 | CASSLIGVSYEQYF | TGTGCCAGCAGTTTAATCGGGGTTAGTTACGAGCAGTACTTC
NA | TRBJ1-1 | 16 | NA | TRBV19 | CARRPSRAPRNTEAFF | TGTGCCAGGCGACCAAGTAGAGCCCCCAGGAACACTGAAGCTTTCTTT
TRBD2 | TRBJ2-3 | 16 | few | TRBV5-1 | CASSLVLAGARDTQYF | TGCGCCAGCAGCTTGGTACTAGCGGGAGCGCGAGATACGCAGTATTTT
NA | TRBJ2-5 | 13 | NA | TRBV13 | CASSSKPRETQYF | TGTGCCAGCAGCTCCAAGCCCCGGGAGACCCAGTACTTC
NA | TRBJ1-1 | 14 | NA | TRBV7-9 | CASSLGQGNTEAFF | TGTGCCAGCAGCTTAGGGCAGGGGAACACTGAAGCTTTCTTT
NA | TRBJ2-1 | 14 | NA | TRBV5-1 | CASSLVSGNNEQFF | TGCGCCAGCAGCTTGGTGTCGGGGAACAATGAGCAGTTCTTC
NA | TRBJ2-7 | 16 | once | TRBV28 | CASSLGFRGASYEQYF | TGTGCCAGCAGTTTAGGGTTTAGGGGGGCGTCCTACGAGCAGTACTTC
NA | TRBJ2-5 | 10 | once | TRBV28 | CAAAGETQYF | TGTGCCGCAGCCGGAGAGACCCAGTACTTC
TRBD1 | TRBJ1-2 | 13 | NA | TRBV3-1/TRBV3-2 | CASSLRTGIGYTF | TGTGCCAGCAGTCTGAGGACAGGGATTGGCTACACCTTC
NA | TRBJ2-3 | 14 | NA | TRBV27 | CASSLPRESDTQYF | TGTGCCAGCAGTTTACCCCGGGAGAGTGATACGCAGTATTTT
NA | TRBJ1-5 | 13 | NA | TRBV19 | CASSSRGGGPQHF | TGTGCCAGTAGTTCCCGGGGGGGTGGACCCCAGCATTTT
NA | TRBJ2-1 | 13 | NA | TRBV29-1 | CSVEGAGWGEQFF | TGCAGCGTTGAAGGAGCGGGCTGGGGTGAGCAGTTCTTC
NA | TRBJ2-2 | 15 | NA | TRBV9 | CASSNPQGYTGELFF | TGTGCCAGCAGCAATCCACAGGGATACACCGGGGAGCTGTTTTTT
TRBD1 | TRBJ1-5 | 15 | NA | TRBV28 | CASSSGQIGNQPQHF | TGTGCCAGCAGTTCGGGACAGATTGGCAATCAGCCCCAGCATTTT
TRBD1 | TRBJ1-3 | 13 | NA | TRBV7-9 | CASPTGPGNTIYF | TGTGCCAGCCCGACAGGGCCTGGAAACACCATATATTTT
TRBD1 | TRBJ1-1 | 15 | NA | TRBV7-8 | CASSLVGRGLTEAFF | TGTGCCAGCAGCTTAGTGGGCAGGGGGTTAACTGAAGCTTTCTTT
NA | TRBJ2-7 | 13 | NA | TRBV10-2 | CASSEEGAYEQYF | TGCGCCAGCAGTGAAGAGGGAGCATACGAGCAGTACTTC
NA | TRBJ2-7 | 14 | NA | TRBV11-2 | CASSLGAATYEQYF | TGTGCCAGCAGCTTAGGGGCGGCTACCTACGAGCAGTACTTC
TRBD2 | TRBJ2-3 | 15 | NA | TRBV19 | CASRVAGGPGDTQYF | TGTGCCAGTAGAGTAGCGGGGGGGCCGGGAGATACGCAGTATTTT
NA | TRBJ1-6 | 11 | NA | TRBV2 | CASKGDSPLHF | TGTGCCAGCAAGGGGGATTCACCCCTCCACTTT
NA | TRBJ1-3 | 16 | NA | TRBV2 | CASSDFPRGSGNTIYF | TGTGCCAGCAGTGATTTTCCCAGGGGCTCTGGAAACACCATATATTTT